Shown below are 9 T cell receptor beta chains from a single sample sequenced in a study of early stage breast cancer tumors. Measured with immunoSEQ multiplex PCR; TCRdb has only the in-frame clones, and not every one. The sample consists of more than 55,000 clones, 65% to 85% of them appearing once. Specimen: blood. The receptors derive from a person aged 35-50 years with breast cancer.

This chain links TRBV7-9 with TRBJ2-7; D is uncertain. This CDR3 comprises 11 residues. The germline V gene has CDR1 SEHNR and CDR2 FQNEAQ (reference sequence). V dropped 5 bases and J dropped 7 bases, with 9 bases sitting between them. CDR3 protein: CASSQDHEQYF. The CDR3 DNA sequence: TGTGCCAGCAGCCAAGACCATGAGCAGTACTTC.

The gene calls are TRBV30 and TRBJ1-2, with a tentative D call TRBD1 (5 bases). V lost 3 bases and J 8 bases, leaving 10 bases between the germline ends. The CDR3 covers 11 residues. Per the germline V gene, CDR1 is GTSNPN and CDR2 is SVGIG (reference sequence). The CDR3: CAWSREEGYTF. CDR3 nucleotide sequence: TGTGCCTGGAGCAGGGAGGAGGGCTACACCTTC.

The V gene is TRBV5-1, the J gene TRBJ1-3; no firm D call. The CDR3 loop spans 16 amino acids. Trimming removed 4 bases at V and 0 bases at J, with 14 bases between. From germline, CDR1 is SGHRS and CDR2 YFSETQ. The CDR3 region is CASSRGGSPSGNTIYF. CDR3 DNA: TGCGCCAGCAGCAGAGGAGGGTCGCCCTCTGGAAACACCATATATTTT. The full variable domain, completed using reference TRBV5-1 and TRBJ1-3, is KAGVTQTPRYLIKTRGQQVTLSCSPISGHRSVSWYQQTPGQGLQFLFEYFSETQRNKGNFPGRFSGRQFSNSRSEMNVSTLELGDSALYLCASSRGGSPSGNTIYFGEGSWLTVV.

The chain links TRBV6-5 to TRBJ1-4; D gene unclear. V lost 6 bases and J lost 7, with 12 bases in between. Germline lookup yields CDR1 MNHEY and CDR2 SVGAGI. This CDR3 has 13 amino acids. The CDR3 DNA is TGTGCCAGCAGGTCTCGGGGAAGTGAAAAACTGTTTTTT. Amino acids: CASRSRGSEKLFF.

V is TRBV28 and J is TRBJ2-3, with no clear D. V gave up 8 bases and J gave up 5 bases, with 20 bases separating them. The CDR3 has 15 amino acids. Looked up from germline, CDR1 is MDHEN and CDR2 is SYDVKM. CDR3 coding DNA: TGTGCCAGCTTCCCAACCTTCGGGTTAGGAGATACGCAGTATTTT. Its protein is CASFPTFGLGDTQYF.

This chain joins TRBV27 and TRBJ2-7; TRBD1 matches 12 bases. Germline V gene data show CDR1 as MNHEY and CDR2 as SMNVEV (reference sequence). Trimming at V came to 6 bases and at J to 5 bases, leaving 8 bases not matched to a gene. The CDR3 extends over 15 amino acids. CDR3 DNA: TGTGCCAGCAGCGACCAGGGACAGGGGGCCCACGAGCAGTACTTC. Translation: CASSDQGQGAHEQYF.

V is TRBV9 and J is TRBJ2-3; tentative D call: TRBD2 (6 bases). Germline CDR1 is SGDLS and CDR2 is YYNGEE. V gave up 3 bases and J gave up 3 bases, with 11 bases separating them. The CDR3 contains 14 residues. DNA of the CDR3: TGTGCCAGCAGCGCCGGGGGAAAGACAGATACGCAGTATTTT. Residues: CASSAGGKTDTQYF.

The rearrangement links TRBV19 to TRBJ1-1; D unclear. CDR1 and CDR2 from the germline V gene are LNHDA and SQIVND (reference sequence). V was clipped by 4 bases and J by 7 bases, with 13 bases between them. The CDR3 loop spans 13 amino acids. The chain's CDR3 is CASSKNRDFEAFF. The CDR3 coding sequence is TGTGCCAGTAGTAAGAACCGGGATTTTGAAGCTTTCTTT.

The rearrangement joins TRBV15 to TRBJ1-1, with D perhaps matching TRBD1 (5 bases). V lost 1 base, J lost 3 bases, and 18 bases lay in between. This CDR3 has 17 residues. Germline V gives CDR1 LNHNV, CDR2 YYDKDF (reference sequence). CDR3 DNA sequence: TGTGCCACCAGCAGAGGGCCCCCGAGGGGACGGGACACTGAAGCTTTCTTT. Protein product: CATSRGPPRGRDTEAFF.